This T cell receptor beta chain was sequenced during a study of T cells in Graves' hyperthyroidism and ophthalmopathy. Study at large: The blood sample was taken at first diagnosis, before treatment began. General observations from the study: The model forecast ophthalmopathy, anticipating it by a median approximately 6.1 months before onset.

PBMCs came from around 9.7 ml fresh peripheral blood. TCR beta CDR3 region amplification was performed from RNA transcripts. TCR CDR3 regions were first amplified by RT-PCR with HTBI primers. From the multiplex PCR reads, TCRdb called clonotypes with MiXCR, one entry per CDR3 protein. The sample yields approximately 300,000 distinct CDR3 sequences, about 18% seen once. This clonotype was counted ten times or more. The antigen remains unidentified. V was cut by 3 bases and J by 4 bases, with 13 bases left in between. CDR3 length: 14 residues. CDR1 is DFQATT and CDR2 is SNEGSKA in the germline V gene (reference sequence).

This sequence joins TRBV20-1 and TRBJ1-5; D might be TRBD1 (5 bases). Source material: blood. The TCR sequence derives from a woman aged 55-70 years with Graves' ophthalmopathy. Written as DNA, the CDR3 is TGCAGTGCTAGCAGGGAGGGGATTAATCAGCCCCAGCATTTT. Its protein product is CSASREGINQPQHF.